The rows below give T cell receptor beta chains drawn from one sample of a study of Graves' ophthalmopathy and Graves' hyperthyroidism. One entry per CDR3 protein, called by TCRdb with MiXCR from the multiplex PCR reads. The data contain 230,000 or so distinct CDR3 sequences, around 50% of them singletons. The sequenced sample consisted of peripheral blood. The receptors were sampled from an adult man with Graves' ophthalmopathy. Both conserved end residues are part of each CDR3. Each record gives: D gene, V gene, J gene, CDR3 length, clone size, CDR3 DNA, CDR3 protein. The D gene is left open where the match is weak. Size values are once, few and many counts, or a class for expanded clones, and some rows have none.

-,TRBV29-1,TRBJ2-7,14,many,TGCAGCGTAACCGGGACGTGGACCTCCTACGAGCAGTACTTC,CSVTGTWTSYEQYF
-,TRBV12-3/TRBV12-4,TRBJ2-5,13,-,TGTGCCAGCAGTTCCCGGGACGGTGGGACCCAGTACTTC,CASSSRDGGTQYF
-,TRBV20-1,TRBJ2-5,14,-,TGCAGTGCTAGAGGGCATCTTAAAGGGGGGACCCAGTACTTC,CSARGHLKGGTQYF
-,TRBV7-3,TRBJ2-2,15,few,TGTGCCAGCAGCTTTGGTCAGGCGAACACCGGGGAGCTGTTTTTT,CASSFGQANTGELFF
-,TRBV20-1,TRBJ2-7,13,-,TGCAGTGCCCAAAGAGAGGTGATCAACGAGCAGTACTTC,CSAQREVINEQYF
-,TRBV9,TRBJ1-6,13,few,TGTGCCAGCAGCGTAGAAGTTAATTCACCCCTCCACTTT,CASSVEVNSPLHF
-,TRBV9,TRBJ1-1,14,-,TGTGCCAGCAGCCTATCTGAGGAGGCCACTGAAGCTTTCTTT,CASSLSEEATEAFF
-,TRBV20-1,TRBJ2-5,13,-,TGCAGTGCCCTAGAATGGGGAGGAGAGACCCAGTACTTC,CSALEWGGETQYF
TRBD1,TRBV7-8,TRBJ1-3,17,-,TGTGCCAGCAGCTTAAGGGACAGGGCCTTCTCTGGAAACACCATATATTTT,CASSLRDRAFSGNTIYF
-,TRBV7-2,TRBJ2-6,16,few,TGTGCCAGCAGCTCCACATATACCTCTGGGGCCAACGTCCTGACTTTC,CASSSTYTSGANVLTF
-,TRBV5-1,TRBJ2-7,14,-,TGCGCCAGCAGCTTGAGGGTCAGGGACGACGAGCAGTACTTC,CASSLRVRDDEQYF
-,TRBV20-1,TRBJ2-2,17,-,TGCAGTGCTAGAGATAAACGGGACCTCCCGAACACCGGGGAGCTGTTTTTT,CSARDKRDLPNTGELFF
TRBD1,TRBV9,TRBJ1-6,17,-,TGCGCCAGCAGCCAAGTGTCCGGGACAGGATATAATTCACCCCTCCACTTT,CASSQVSGTGYNSPLHF
-,TRBV20-1,TRBJ1-2,14,many,TGCAGTGCTAGTTCATCAGGGGCGGACGGCGGCTACACCTTC,CSASSSGADGGYTF
TRBD2,TRBV12-3/TRBV12-4,TRBJ2-5,13,-,TGTGCCAGCAGGCTAGCGGGGGGGGAGACCCAGTACTTC,CASRLAGGETQYF
TRBD1,TRBV7-9,TRBJ2-5,17,-,TGTGCCAGCAGCTTGGTGGGACAGGGGTGGCCCCAAGAGACCCAGTACTTC,CASSLVGQGWPQETQYF
-,TRBV4-1,TRBJ1-1,16,once,TGTGCCAGCAGCCCACCACTTAACGGGGCAAACACTGAAGCTTTCTTT,CASSPPLNGANTEAFF
-,TRBV12-3/TRBV12-4,TRBJ1-2,16,few,TGTGCCAGCAGCTCCCCCGTGGGCCGCACTAACTATGGCTACACCTTC,CASSSPVGRTNYGYTF
-,TRBV6-4,TRBJ1-6,11,-,TGTGCCAGCAGTGACGGGGGGCCCCTCCACTTT,CASSDGGPLHF
-,TRBV20-1,TRBJ1-5,14,-,TGCAGTGCCAGGGACACGAATAGCAATCAGCCCCAGCATTTT,CSARDTNSNQPQHF
TRBD1,TRBV12-3/TRBV12-4,TRBJ2-6,16,-,TGTGCCAGCAGTTACCCGAGGGGGCCCGGGGCCAACGTCCTGACTTTC,CASSYPRGPGANVLTF
-,TRBV6-1,TRBJ2-6,15,few,TGTGCCAGCAGTGAAGAAGGGGCCTGGGCCAACGTCCTGACTTTC,CASSEEGAWANVLTF
TRBD1,TRBV7-2,TRBJ2-7,14,few,TGTGCCAGCAGCTCGATGACAGGGTTACACGAGCAGTACTTC,CASSSMTGLHEQYF
-,TRBV29-1,TRBJ1-2,13,-,TGCAGCACCGTTAGTGGTTCTCAGAATGGCTACACCTTC,CSTVSGSQNGYTF
TRBD1,TRBV2,TRBJ1-1,16,-,TGTGCCAGCAGCCTGACCTATCAGGGGGCGGACACTGAAGCTTTCTTT,CASSLTYQGADTEAFF
TRBD2,TRBV7-8,TRBJ2-7,15,few,TGTGCCAGCAGCTCCACCGGGGCTAGCGGCTACGAGCAGTACTTC,CASSSTGASGYEQYF
TRBD1,TRBV10-2,TRBJ2-7,14,-,TGCGCCAGCAGTGAGCAGGGGGCGCGAGACGAGCAGTACTTC,CASSEQGARDEQYF
-,TRBV7-8,TRBJ1-1,14,-,TGTGCCAGCAGTTACAGGGCCGGGGACACTGAAGCTTTCTTT,CASSYRAGDTEAFF
TRBD2,TRBV11-2,TRBJ2-5,16,-,TGTGCCAGCAGCCAAGCGATACTAGCGGGAGCAGAGACCCAGTACTTC,CASSQAILAGAETQYF
-,TRBV11-3,TRBJ1-4,12,few,TGTGCCAGCACCCCAGATAATGAAAAACTGTTTTTT,CASTPDNEKLFF
TRBD1,TRBV6-5,TRBJ1-4,15,-,TGTGCCAGCAGACCGACCGGGACAGGGAAGGAAAAACTGTTTTTT,CASRPTGTGKEKLFF
-,TRBV2,TRBJ1-6,14,few,TGTGCCAGCAGTCCCCGGGCCCGAAATTCACCCCTCCACTTT,CASSPRARNSPLHF
-,TRBV6-1,TRBJ1-4,15,-,TGTGCCAGCAGTGAAAGAGGCAGGGGAAATGAAAAACTGTTTTTT,CASSERGRGNEKLFF
-,TRBV20-1,TRBJ2-7,13,few,TGCAGTGCGAAAACCGGTGGGATCTACGAGCAGTACTTC,CSAKTGGIYEQYF
TRBD2,TRBV10-3,TRBJ2-7,17,-,TGTGCCAGCACCCCTACCCCCGGGACTAGCGGAAACAATGAGCAGTACTTC,CASTPTPGTSGNNEQYF
TRBD2,TRBV20-1,TRBJ2-5,15,few,TGCAGTGCTAGACGGGGCGGGGGGGCGTTGGAGACCCAGTACTTC,CSARRGGGALETQYF
-,TRBV2,TRBJ2-5,14,-,TGTGCCAGCGGCAAGGGTGGAAGGCAAGAGACCCAGTACTTC,CASGKGGRQETQYF
-,TRBV15,TRBJ1-2,13,-,TGTGCCACCAGCAGAGAACAAGGTACCCCTTACACCTTC,CATSREQGTPYTF
-,TRBV19,TRBJ1-6,12,few,TGTGCCAGTACTCGGGCAAATTCACCCCTCCACTTT,CASTRANSPLHF
-,TRBV2,TRBJ2-7,14,-,TGTGCCAGCAGTTACCAAAAGGACATCTACGAGCAGTACTTC,CASSYQKDIYEQYF